This paragraph covers one T cell receptor (beta chain) sequence. The sample is drawn from a study of control samples from healthy donors and cancer patients. Trimming took off 8 bases at V and 1 base at J, with 15 bases between the two ends. The CDR3 sequence is 14 residues long. Germline V gene lookup returns CDR1 SNHLY and CDR2 FYNNEI. The protocol was immunoSEQ multiplex PCR, while the TCRdb copy is restricted to in-frame clones and leaves out a portion. The sample holds about 98,000 clones; roughly four fifths are singletons and the top ten take 1.5% to 2.5%. This chain links TRBV2 with TRBJ2-7; D perhaps matches TRBD1 (5 bases). The origin of this receptor is a man in his fifties or sixties in good health. Material: blood. CDR3 sequence reads: CASDPAGRSYEQYF. The CDR3 DNA sequence: TGTGCCAGCGACCCGGCAGGGCGGTCCTACGAGCAGTACTTC.